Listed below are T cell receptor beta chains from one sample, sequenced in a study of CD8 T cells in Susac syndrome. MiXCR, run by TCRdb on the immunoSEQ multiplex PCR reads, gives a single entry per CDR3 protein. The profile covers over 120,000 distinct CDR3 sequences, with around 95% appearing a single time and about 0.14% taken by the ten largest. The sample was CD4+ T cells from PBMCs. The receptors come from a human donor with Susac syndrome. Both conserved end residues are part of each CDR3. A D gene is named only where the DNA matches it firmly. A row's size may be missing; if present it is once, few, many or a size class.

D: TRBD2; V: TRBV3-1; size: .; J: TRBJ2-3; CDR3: CASSQASGRSSTDTQYF; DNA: TGTGCCAGCAGCCAGGCTAGCGGGAGATCTAGCACAGATACGCAGTATTTT
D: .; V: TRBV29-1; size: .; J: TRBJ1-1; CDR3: CSVGSRGTEAFF; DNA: TGCAGCGTTGGATCACGGGGGACTGAAGCTTTCTTT
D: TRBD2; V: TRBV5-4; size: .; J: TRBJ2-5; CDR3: CASSLGVAGGQETQYF; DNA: TGTGCCAGCAGCTTGGGGGTAGCGGGGGGGCAAGAGACCCAGTACTTC
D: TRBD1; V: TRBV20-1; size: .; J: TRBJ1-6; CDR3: CSARPPGQGFSPLHF; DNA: TGCAGTGCTAGACCTCCGGGACAGGGGTTTTCACCCCTCCACTTT
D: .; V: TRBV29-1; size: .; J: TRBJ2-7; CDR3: CSVQGRAYEQYF; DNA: TGCAGTGTGCAGGGCCGGGCCTACGAGCAGTACTTC
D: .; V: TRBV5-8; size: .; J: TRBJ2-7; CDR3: CASSSPGAGYEQYF; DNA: TGTGCCAGCAGCTCTCCGGGGGCGGGCTACGAGCAGTACTTC
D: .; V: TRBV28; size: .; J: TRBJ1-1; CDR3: CASSLVTENTEAFF; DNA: TGTGCCAGCAGTTTAGTAACGGAGAACACTGAAGCTTTCTTT
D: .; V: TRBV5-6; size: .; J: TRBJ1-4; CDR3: CASSLATGGGRHEKLFF; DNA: TGTGCCAGCAGCTTGGCAACGGGCGGAGGCCGTCATGAAAAACTGTTTTTT
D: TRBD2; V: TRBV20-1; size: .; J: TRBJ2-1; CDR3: CSASPAGVGFF; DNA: TGCAGTGCTAGCCCAGCGGGAGTGGGGTTCTTC
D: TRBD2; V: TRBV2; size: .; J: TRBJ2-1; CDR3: CASSGLAGGPENEQFF; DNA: TGTGCCAGCAGTGGCCTAGCGGGAGGGCCAGAGAATGAGCAGTTCTTC
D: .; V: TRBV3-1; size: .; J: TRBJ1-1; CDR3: CASSQSGGSTEAFF; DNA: TGTGCCAGCAGCCAGTCGGGGGGGAGCACTGAAGCTTTCTTT
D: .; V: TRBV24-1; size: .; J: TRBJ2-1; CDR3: CATSDFADSRNNEQFF; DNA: TGTGCCACCAGTGATTTTGCAGATAGCCGTAACAATGAGCAGTTCTTC
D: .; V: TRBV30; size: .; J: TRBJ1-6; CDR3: CAWSVAVNSPLHF; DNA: TGTGCCTGGAGTGTGGCAGTCAATTCACCCCTCCACTTT
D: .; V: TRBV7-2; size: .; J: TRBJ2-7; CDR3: CASSLESWDKYF; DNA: TGTGCCAGCAGCTTAGAATCATGGGACAAGTACTTC
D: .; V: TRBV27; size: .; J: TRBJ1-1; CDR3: CASRRDTKNTEAFF; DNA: TGTGCCAGCAGGCGGGACACTAAGAACACTGAAGCTTTCTTT
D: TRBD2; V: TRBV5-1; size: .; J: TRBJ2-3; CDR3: CASRRTSGHTDTQYF; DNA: TGCGCCAGCCGACGGACTAGCGGACACACAGATACGCAGTATTTT
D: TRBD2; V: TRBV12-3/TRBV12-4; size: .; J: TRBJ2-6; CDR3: CASRERGLANAGANVLTF; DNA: TGTGCCAGCAGGGAAAGAGGACTAGCGAACGCTGGGGCCAACGTCCTGACTTTC
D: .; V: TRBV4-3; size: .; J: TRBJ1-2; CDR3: CASSQDHGYGYTF; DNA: TGCGCCAGCAGCCAAGATCACGGGTACGGCTACACCTTC
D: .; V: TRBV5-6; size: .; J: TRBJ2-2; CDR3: CASSFGGRTGELFF; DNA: TGTGCCAGCAGCTTCGGGGGCCGCACCGGGGAGCTGTTTTTT
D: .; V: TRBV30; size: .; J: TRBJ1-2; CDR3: CARKRNYGYTF; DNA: TGTGCCCGAAAACGGAACTATGGCTACACCTTC
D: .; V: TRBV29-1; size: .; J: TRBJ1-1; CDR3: CSVVMVETTEAFF; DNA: TGCAGCGTTGTGATGGTCGAGACCACTGAAGCTTTCTTT
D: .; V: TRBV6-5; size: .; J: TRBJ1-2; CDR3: CASSAPGHTYGYTF; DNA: TGTGCCAGCAGTGCACCGGGACACACGTATGGCTACACCTTC
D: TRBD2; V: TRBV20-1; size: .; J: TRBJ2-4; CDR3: CSATTSGGAKAKNIQYF; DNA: TGCAGTGCTACGACTAGCGGGGGGGCCAAAGCCAAAAACATTCAGTACTTC
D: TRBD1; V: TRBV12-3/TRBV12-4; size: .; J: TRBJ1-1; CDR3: CASSLGTVPTEAFF; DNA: TGTGCCAGCAGTTTGGGGACAGTCCCCACTGAAGCTTTCTTT
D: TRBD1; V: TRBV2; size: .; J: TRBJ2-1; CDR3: CASSWDSRNEQFF; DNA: TGTGCCAGCAGCTGGGACAGCAGGAATGAGCAGTTCTTC
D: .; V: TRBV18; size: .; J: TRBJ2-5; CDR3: CASSRRYQETQYF; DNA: TGTGCCAGCTCACGAAGGTACCAAGAGACCCAGTACTTC
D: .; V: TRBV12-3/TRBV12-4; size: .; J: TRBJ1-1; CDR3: CASSPGLSGTEAFF; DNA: TGTGCCAGCAGCCCAGGGTTGTCGGGCACTGAAGCTTTCTTT
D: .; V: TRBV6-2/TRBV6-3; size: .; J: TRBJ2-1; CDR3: CASSSGRYNEQFF; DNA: TGTGCCAGCAGCTCCGGACGCTACAATGAGCAGTTCTTC
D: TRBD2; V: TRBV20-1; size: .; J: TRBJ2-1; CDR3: CSARALAGGWLGGNEQFF; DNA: TGCAGTGCTAGAGCCCTAGCGGGAGGTTGGTTAGGAGGTAATGAGCAGTTCTTC
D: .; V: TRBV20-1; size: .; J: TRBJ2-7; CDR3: CSASRGSVHEQYF; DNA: TGCAGTGCTAGCCGAGGTTCGGTCCACGAGCAGTACTTC
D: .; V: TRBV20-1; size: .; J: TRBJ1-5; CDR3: CSANQGGLGGNQPQHF; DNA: TGCAGTGCCAACCAGGGAGGGTTAGGGGGCAATCAGCCCCAGCATTTT
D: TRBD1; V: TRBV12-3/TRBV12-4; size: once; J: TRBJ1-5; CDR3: CASSLGTGWNQPQHF; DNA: TGTGCCAGCAGTCTAGGGACAGGGTGGAATCAGCCCCAGCATTTT
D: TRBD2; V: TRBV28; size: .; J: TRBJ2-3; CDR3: CASSQASGGYTDTQYF; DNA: TGTGCCAGCAGTCAAGCTAGCGGGGGATACACAGATACGCAGTATTTT
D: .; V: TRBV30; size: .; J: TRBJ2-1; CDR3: CAWSVKSSSYNEQFF; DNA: TGTGCCTGGAGTGTAAAGAGCAGCTCCTACAATGAGCAGTTCTTC
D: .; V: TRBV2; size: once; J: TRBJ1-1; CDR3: CASSGTAKNTEAFF; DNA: TGTGCCAGCAGTGGGACAGCCAAGAACACTGAAGCTTTCTTT
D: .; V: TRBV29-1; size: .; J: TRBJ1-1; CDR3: CSVIEGNTEAFF; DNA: TGCAGCGTTATTGAGGGGAACACTGAAGCTTTCTTT
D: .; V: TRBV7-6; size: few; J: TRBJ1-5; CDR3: CASSLAVGNQPQHF; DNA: TGTGCCAGCAGTCTGGCCGTGGGGAATCAGCCCCAGCATTTT
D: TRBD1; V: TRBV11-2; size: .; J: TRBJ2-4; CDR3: CASSRDRAFIQYF; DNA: TGTGCCAGCAGCCGGGACAGGGCGTTCATTCAGTACTTC
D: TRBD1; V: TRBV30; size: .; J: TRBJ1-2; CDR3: CAWQRDSYGYTF; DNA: TGTGCCTGGCAAAGGGACAGCTATGGCTACACCTTC
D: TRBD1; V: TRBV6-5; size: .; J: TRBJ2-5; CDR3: CASSYLRTGNYQETQYF; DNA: TGTGCCAGCAGTTACTTACGGACAGGGAATTATCAAGAGACCCAGTACTTC
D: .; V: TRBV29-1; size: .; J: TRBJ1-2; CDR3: CSVGRDLGYYGYTF; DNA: TGCAGCGTTGGGAGGGACTTGGGTTACTATGGCTACACCTTC
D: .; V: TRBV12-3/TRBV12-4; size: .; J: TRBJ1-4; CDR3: CASTWGKELFF; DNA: TGTGCCAGCACCTGGGGGAAGGAACTGTTTTTT
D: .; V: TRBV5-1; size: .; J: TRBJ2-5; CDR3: CASSLSQSAGTQYF; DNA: TGCGCCAGCAGCTTGTCACAGTCAGCGGGGACCCAGTACTTC
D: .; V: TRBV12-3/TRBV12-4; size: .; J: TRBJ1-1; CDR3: CASTAVGAEAFF; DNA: TGTGCCAGCACCGCGGTGGGCGCCGAAGCTTTCTTT
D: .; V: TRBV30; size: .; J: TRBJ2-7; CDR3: CAWSPFRDEQYF; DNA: TGTGCCTGGTCCCCCTTCCGGGACGAGCAGTACTTC
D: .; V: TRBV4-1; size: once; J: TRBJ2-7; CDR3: CASSQGPGTIYEQYF; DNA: TGCGCCAGCAGCCAAGGGCCGGGAACAATCTACGAGCAGTACTTC
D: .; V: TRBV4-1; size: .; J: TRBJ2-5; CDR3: CASSQWLGETQYF; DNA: TGCGCCAGCAGCCAATGGCTGGGGGAGACCCAGTACTTC